This T cell receptor beta chain was sequenced for a study of CD8+ T cells in alopecia areata. Indicated treatment: oral pan-JAK inhibitor, 5-10 mg twice daily. This clone was counted only a few times. The antigen remains undetermined. The CDR3 totals 14 residues. Germline V gene data show CDR1 as KGHSH and CDR2 as LQKENI. The ends lost 3 bases at V and 11 bases at J; junction bases unmatched: 6. Findings of the study overall: Researchers report lesional scalp, most notably alopecia totalis/universalis, outstripped normal scalp in clonality. In scalp, tofacitinib significantly decreased clonality and expanded CD8+ clones among the top 100.

The sequencing template was cDNA reverse transcribed from extracted RNA. Produced via immunoSEQ multiplex PCR; TCRdb's table is partial and in-frame only. The table includes around 200,000 clones, 50% to 75% detected once. This receptor was identified in a human donor with alopecia areata. Sequences were derived from CD4+ T cells sorted from blood, sampled at week 4, from a patient treated with tofacitinib. V is TRBV18 and J is TRBJ1-6; 8 positions agree with TRBD1. CDR3 bases: TGTGCCAGCTCACCTGGACAGGGTCTGGCACCCCTCCACTTT. Translating gives CASSPGQGLAPLHF.